Listed here are 15 T cell receptor beta chains from one sample, sequenced in a study of OX40 agonist ivuxolimab in advanced cancers. Assay: immunoSEQ multiplex PCR; the TCRdb copy retains only in-frame clones and omits some. The sample contains tens of thousands of clones, about 90% of which appear only once. Sequenced here: CD4+ or CD8+ T cells sorted from blood, sampled in a trial of the OX40 agonist ivuxolimab. The receptors were sampled from an adult with an advanced solid tumor such as melanoma, head and neck, liver or kidney cancer.

Here the CDR3 reads CASKADSNEQFF. The CDR3 DNA sequence: TGTGCCAGCAAGGCGGACTCCAATGAGCAGTTCTTC. J is TRBJ2-1 and V is TRBV27; D is perhaps TRBD2 (5 bases). There are 12 residues in the CDR3. V shed 7 bases and J shed 6 bases, with 10 bases lying between them. From germline, CDR1 is MNHEY and CDR2 SMNVEV (reference sequence).

Concerning this clone itself: An end of the junction differs from the germline gene, which may be a read error. The chain is built from TRBV18 and TRBJ2-7, with 7 bases identical to TRBD1. The CDR3 length is 17 residues. The germline CDR1 and CDR2 sequences are KGHSH and LQKENI. The CDR3 DNA follows: TGTGCCAGCTCGCCACTTGGACAGGCCGCGACCTCCTACGAGCAGTACTTC. Amino acid sequence: CASSPLGQAATSYEQYF.

The V call is TRBV4-3, the J call TRBJ2-1; the match to TRBD1 covers 8 bases. CDR1 and CDR2 (germline): LGHNA, YSLEER. The CDR3 is 18 amino acids. V lost 1 base, J lost 2 bases, and 10 bases stayed unmatched. DNA for the CDR3: TGCGCCAGCAGCCAAGTAATATTACAGGGGGGCGCCTACAATGAGCAGTTCTTC. Translation: CASSQVILQGGAYNEQFF.

The chain carries TRBV19 and TRBJ1-1; a possible D gene is TRBD1 (6 bases). The CDR3 runs to 13 residues. The germline CDR1 and CDR2 sequences are LNHDA and SQIVND (reference sequence). The ends were cut back, 1 base at V and 8 bases at J, with 11 bases in the middle. The CDR3 loop reads CASSIGAGGEAFF. The CDR3 region has the DNA TGTGCCAGTAGTATAGGGGCGGGGGGCGAAGCTTTCTTT.

The genes are TRBV4-2 and TRBJ1-3; 9 positions match TRBD1. The CDR3 totals 17 residues. Germline-derived CDR1 and CDR2 are LGHNA and YNFKEQ. V was clipped by 2 bases and J by 1 base; unmatched bases: 6. In DNA form, the CDR3 reads TGTGCCAGCAGCCAAAAGTTGGGACAGGGTTCTGGAAACACCATATATTTT. Protein sequence: CASSQKLGQGSGNTIYF.

This rearrangement joins TRBV27 to TRBJ2-7; 13 bases are a match to TRBD2. From germline, CDR1 is MNHEY and CDR2 SMNVEV (reference sequence). With V trimmed by 6 bases and J by 2 bases, 4 bases remained unmatched. This CDR3 has 15 amino acids. The CDR3 region has the DNA TGTGCCAGCAGGAGGACTAGCGGGAGCACCTACGAGCAGTACTTC. This codes for CASRRTSGSTYEQYF.

This rearrangement joins TRBV19 to TRBJ1-5; D is undetermined. The ends were cut back, 4 bases at V and 4 bases at J, with 11 bases in the middle. This CDR3 contains 14 residues. Germline V gene data show CDR1 as LNHDA and CDR2 as SQIVND (reference sequence). The CDR3, as DNA: TGTGCCAGTAGTACTTTGGGGTTGAATCAGCCCCAGCATTTT. Amino acids: CASSTLGLNQPQHF.

This clone was seen once. The gene calls are TRBV7-9 and TRBJ2-3; 9 bases map to TRBD1. CDR1 SEHNR and CDR2 FQNEAQ come from the germline V gene (reference sequence). The CDR3 has 17 residues. The V gene end was trimmed by 4 bases and the J gene end by 0 bases; junction bases not matched to a gene: 8. CDR3 sequence reads: CASSYPVGTGSTDTQYF. CDR3 coding DNA: TGTGCCAGCAGCTACCCGGTCGGGACAGGGAGCACAGATACGCAGTATTTT.

The genes are TRBV25-1 and TRBJ2-7; D is undetermined. This CDR3 contains 16 residues. Germline V gives CDR1 MGHDK, CDR2 SYGVNS. Between the trimmed V and J ends, which lost 0 bases and 3 bases, there was a span of 15 bases. CDR3 bases: TGTGCCAGCAGTGAATATTATGGCGCCACCGGCTACGAGCAGTACTTC. Protein product: CASSEYYGATGYEQYF.

V and J are TRBV6-5 and TRBJ2-7; 8 nucleotides align to TRBD2. Germline V lookup: CDR1 MNHEY, CDR2 SVGAGI. Trimming took 4 bases from V and 0 from J; bases not matched to a gene: 2. This CDR3 has 14 amino acids. CDR3 sequence reads: CASSLLADSYEQYF. The CDR3 DNA sequence: TGTGCCAGCAGTTTACTAGCGGACTCCTACGAGCAGTACTTC.

A single count supports this clone. The rearrangement links TRBV7-9 to TRBJ2-1; TRBD2 matches 7 bases. J gave up 3 bases and V 5 bases, and 16 bases lay outside the gene matches. The length of the CDR3 is 18 residues. Germline-derived CDR1 and CDR2 are SEHNR and FQNEAQ (reference sequence). CDR3 DNA: TGTGCCAGCAGCCCCAATTACGGGACTATGCGTAACTACAATGAGCAGTTCTTC. Translated: CASSPNYGTMRNYNEQFF.

The rearrangement links TRBV27 to TRBJ2-3, with D possibly being TRBD1 (5 bases). The length of the CDR3 is 17 residues. V lost 6 bases, J lost 0 bases, and 19 bases lay in between. Germline V gene sequence: CDR1 MNHEY, CDR2 SMNVEV (reference sequence). The CDR3, as DNA: TGTGCCAGCAGCCCAACGGACACCTCAACTAGCACAGATACGCAGTATTTT. Translated: CASSPTDTSTSTDTQYF.

The chain couples TRBV19 to TRBJ1-1; D gene unclear. This CDR3 is 14 amino acids long. Germline assignment: CDR1 LNHDA and CDR2 SQIVND (reference sequence). Deletions cut 5 bases from V and 1 base from J, with 11 bases between. The CDR3 DNA follows: TGTGCCAGTAGTTGGTTGGGCAGGAACACTGAAGCTTTCTTT. Encoded protein: CASSWLGRNTEAFF.

The CDR3 coding sequence is TGCGCCAGCAGCTGGACTAGCACAGATACGCAGTATTTT. Encoded protein: CASSWTSTDTQYF. The V and J genes are TRBV5-1 and TRBJ2-3; perhaps TRBD2 as D (5 bases). CDR1 SGHRS and CDR2 YFSETQ come from the germline V gene. V was trimmed by 3 bases and J by 0 bases, leaving 5 bases between them. The CDR3 consists of 13 residues.

The V and J genes are TRBV5-6 and TRBJ2-7; D may correspond to TRBD1 or TRBD2 (5 bases each). Germline assignment: CDR1 SGHDT and CDR2 YYEEEE. CDR3 size: 12 residues. Trimming stripped 4 bases from V and 4 bases from J, with 9 bases between. This CDR3 reads CASSLGVYEQYF. The CDR3 region has the DNA TGTGCCAGCAGCCTGGGGGTTTACGAGCAGTACTTC.